The rows below give T cell receptor beta chains drawn from one sample of a study of CD8 T cells in ankylosing spondylitis. Each CDR3 protein is one row after TCRdb ran MiXCR on the 5' RACE reads. The table records 500,000 to 650,000 distinct CDR3 sequences, over 4% of them present only once. Material for sequencing was blood, either unsorted or a sorted T cell fraction (not recorded which). Receptors originate from a male donor with ankylosing spondylitis. CDR3s include the opening cysteine and the closing phenylalanine or tryptophan.

TRBV5-6	TRBJ2-7	CASSLTFGEAGYEQYF
TRBV29-1	TRBJ2-1	CSVGNYWGYNEQFF
TRBV5-1	TRBJ1-5	CASSPGQPNQPQHF
TRBV20-1	TRBJ2-5	CSASVPSTNQYLETQYF
TRBV27	TRBJ2-7	CASSLTGVLSYEQYF
TRBV4-2	TRBJ1-4	CASSQGGLTNEKLFF
TRBV18	TRBJ2-5	CASSPGPGYETQYF
TRBV12-3/TRBV12-4	TRBJ1-2	CASHGSYGYTF
TRBV29-1	TRBJ2-7	CSVEVPGKGIEQYF
TRBV7-9	TRBJ2-1	CASSQRTSGRAINEQFF
TRBV28	TRBJ2-2	CASSLILTTGELFF
TRBV6-5	TRBJ2-5	CASSYGGAETQYF
TRBV5-1	TRBJ2-5	CATTGNTGQGETQYF
TRBV25-1	TRBJ2-4	CASSEFSGRTLAKNIQYF
TRBV20-1	TRBJ1-2	CSARDWGRGYTF
TRBV7-9	TRBJ1-2	CASSLAQGGGYTF
TRBV28	TRBJ2-5	CASSLNRLAGVETQYF
TRBV24-1	TRBJ2-3	CATSGQRGYTDTQYF
TRBV6-1	TRBJ2-5	CASRDRGPLETQYF
TRBV20-1	TRBJ2-3	CSVQPTSGIGDTQYF
TRBV27	TRBJ2-7	CASSSEFDRVRYEQYF
TRBV5-1	TRBJ1-4	CASSLTVDRANEKLFF
TRBV28	TRBJ2-1	CASSFVRGLNEQFF
TRBV11-2	TRBJ1-6	CASSRQLLGGSPLHF
TRBV6-5	TRBJ2-2	CASSYSILAGTGELFF
TRBV20-1	TRBJ1-1	CSAPSPRVNTEAFF
TRBV29-1	TRBJ1-3	CSVAGNTIYF
TRBV20-1	TRBJ2-5	CSASNRGGETQYF
TRBV28	TRBJ1-5	CASSFPDLRVNQPQHF
TRBV20-1	TRBJ1-1	CSAREHRGLRGTEAFF
TRBV15	TRBJ2-2	CATSLAGEGAGELFF
TRBV6-2/TRBV6-3	TRBJ2-5	CASSYNARLETQYF
TRBV20-1	TRBJ2-1	CSARALSPGGWGSYNEQFF
TRBV12-3/TRBV12-4	TRBJ1-2	CASSSTGVPYGYTF
TRBV24-1	TRBJ1-5	CATSDQTESNQPQHF
TRBV2	TRBJ2-4	CASSEWEKDIQYF
TRBV7-6	TRBJ2-1	CASSSEGNEQFF
TRBV12-3/TRBV12-4	TRBJ1-1	CASSLQTAATEAFF
TRBV27	TRBJ2-1	CASSLIQAYNEQFF
TRBV20-1	TRBJ2-2	CSASRLAGNTGELFF
TRBV30	TRBJ2-1	CAWSVAGRGDEQFF
TRBV3-1	TRBJ1-2	CASSQGTGSGYTF
TRBV14	TRBJ1-2	CASSPLWRDGYTF
TRBV14	TRBJ2-7	CASSRTSRSSYEQYF
TRBV27	TRBJ2-7	CASSSGGNYEQYF
TRBV7-2	TRBJ2-1	CASSRRESYNEQFF
TRBV5-1	TRBJ2-7	CASSLGGYWGYEQYF
TRBV7-8	TRBJ1-1	CASSLGEGGTEAFF
TRBV5-5	TRBJ2-7	CASGPGTSGIYEQYF
TRBV4-2	TRBJ1-2	CASSQGRPDYGYTF
TRBV4-3	TRBJ1-6	CASSQEYGTGVNSPLHF
TRBV20-1	TRBJ2-1	CSAPTSGRGDEQFF
TRBV6-5	TRBJ2-5	CASSYRAQNPKGETQYF
TRBV7-2	TRBJ2-1	CASSLQGARYNEQFF